What follows is one T cell receptor (beta chain) and its context. Measured with immunoSEQ multiplex PCR; TCRdb has only the in-frame clones, and not every one. The data show about 69,000 clones, around nine tenths seen once. This sample was included in a study of blood T cell repertoires in COVID-19. Germline values: CDR1 SGHTA, CDR2 FQGNSA. V was pared by 6 bases and J by 7 bases, with 15 bases between. This CDR3 is 14 amino acids long. J is TRBJ1-4 and V is TRBV7-2; possibly TRBD1 for D (6 bases). This TCR was sampled from a woman aged 18-29 years with acute or convalescent COVID-19. The sample was peripheral blood. Here the CDR3 reads CASRLQGSGEKLFF. CDR3 in DNA: TGTGCCAGCAGACTACAGGGAAGCGGTGAAAAACTGTTTTTT.